The clone carrying this TCR beta chain was picked up many times. Its antigen remains unidentified. The CDR3 consists of 11 residues. The V gene lost 6 bases and the J gene lost 5 bases, with 11 bases spanning the gap. From germline, CDR1 is SQVTM and CDR2 ANQGSEA. Stored at -80 C, 2 million PBMCs were the source of the unsorted libraries. The record originates from a study of neurological immune-mediated disorders. Study results and limitations: HTLV-1-associated myelopathy ranked highest for TCR clonal expansion and multiple sclerosis lowest, beneath healthy controls.

5'RACE employing 10-nucleotide random UMIs yielded the cDNA. TCRdb re-analysed the 5' RACE reads in MiXCR, keeping a single row per CDR3 protein. Of tens of thousands of distinct CDR3 sequences in the sample, about 9.3% were seen once. This sequence originates from a man aged 40-49 years in good health. Specimen: PBMCs. This rearrangement joins TRBV29-1 to TRBJ2-7, with a possible D match to TRBD2 (6 bases). This CDR3 is CSVREPHEQYF. The CDR3 DNA follows: TGCAGCGTCCGGGAGCCCCACGAGCAGTACTTC.